Described below is a single T cell receptor beta chain sequence and its context. This sample was taken from a study of blood T cell repertoires in COVID-19. Some clones are missing from TCRdb's copy, which holds only in-frame ones; the method was immunoSEQ multiplex PCR. Here the sample spans roughly 220,000 clones, roughly 83% being singletons. The participants were between roughly 18 and 100 years old and came from some 25 US areas. The CDR3 consists of 13 residues. Germline values: CDR1 SEHNR, CDR2 FQNEAQ (reference sequence). Trimming cost V 5 bases and J 10 bases; bases outside gene matches: 8. V and J are TRBV7-9 and TRBJ2-1, with 7 bases identical to TRBD2. Sequenced input: PBMCs or T cells enriched from blood (not recorded which). This receptor was taken from a woman in her thirties or forties with acute COVID-19. The CDR3 sequence is CASSKLASMEQFF. CDR3 coding DNA: TGTGCCAGCAGCAAACTAGCGTCGATGGAGCAGTTCTTC.